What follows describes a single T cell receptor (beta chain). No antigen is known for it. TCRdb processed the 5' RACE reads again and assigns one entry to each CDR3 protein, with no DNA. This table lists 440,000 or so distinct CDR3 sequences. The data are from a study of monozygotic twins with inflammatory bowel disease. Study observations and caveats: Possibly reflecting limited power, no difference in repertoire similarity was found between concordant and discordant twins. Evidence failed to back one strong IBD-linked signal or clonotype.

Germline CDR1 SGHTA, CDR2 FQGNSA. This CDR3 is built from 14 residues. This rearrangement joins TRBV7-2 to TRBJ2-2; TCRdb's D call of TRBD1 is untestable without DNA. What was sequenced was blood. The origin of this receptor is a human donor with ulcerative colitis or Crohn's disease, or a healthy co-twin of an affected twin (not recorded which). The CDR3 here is CASIPDRRDGELFF.